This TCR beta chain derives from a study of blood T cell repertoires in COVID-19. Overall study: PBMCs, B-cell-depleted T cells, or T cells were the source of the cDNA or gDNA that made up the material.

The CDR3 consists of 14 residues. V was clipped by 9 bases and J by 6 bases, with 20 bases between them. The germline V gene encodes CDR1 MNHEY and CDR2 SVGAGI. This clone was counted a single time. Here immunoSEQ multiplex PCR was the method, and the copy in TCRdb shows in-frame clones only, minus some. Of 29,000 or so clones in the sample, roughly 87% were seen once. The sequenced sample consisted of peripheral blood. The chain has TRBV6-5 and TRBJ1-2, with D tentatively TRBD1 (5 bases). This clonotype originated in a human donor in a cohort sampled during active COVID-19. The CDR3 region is CASRGGLVMDGYTF. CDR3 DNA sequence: TGTGCCAGTCGTGGGGGGTTGGTAATGGATGGCTACACCTTC.